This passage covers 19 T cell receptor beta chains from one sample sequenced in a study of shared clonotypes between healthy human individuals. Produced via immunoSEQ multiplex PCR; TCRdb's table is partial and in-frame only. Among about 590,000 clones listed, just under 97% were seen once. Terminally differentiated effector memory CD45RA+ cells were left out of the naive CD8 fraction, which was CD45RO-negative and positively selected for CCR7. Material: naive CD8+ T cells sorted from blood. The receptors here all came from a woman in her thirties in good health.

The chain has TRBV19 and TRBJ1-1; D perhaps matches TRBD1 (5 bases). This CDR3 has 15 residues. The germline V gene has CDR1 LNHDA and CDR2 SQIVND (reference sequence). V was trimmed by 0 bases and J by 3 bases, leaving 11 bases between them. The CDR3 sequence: CASSIEGTVYTEAFF. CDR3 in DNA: TGTGCCAGTAGTATAGAGGGGACCGTCTACACTGAAGCTTTCTTT.

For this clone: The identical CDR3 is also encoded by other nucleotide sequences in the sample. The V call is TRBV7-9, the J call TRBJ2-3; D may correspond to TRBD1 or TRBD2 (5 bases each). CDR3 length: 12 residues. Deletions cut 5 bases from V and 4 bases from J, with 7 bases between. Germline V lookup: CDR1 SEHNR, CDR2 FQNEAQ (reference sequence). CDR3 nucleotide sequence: TGTGCCAGCAGCCCGGGGCCAGATACGCAGTATTTT. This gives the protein CASSPGPDTQYF.

Here the CDR3 DNA reads TGTGCCAGCAGTGAACATACTCAGGGGCGCGGATACGAGCAGTACTTC. It translates to CASSEHTQGRGYEQYF. The rearrangement uses TRBV6-1 and TRBJ2-7; D possibly corresponds to TRBD1 (6 bases). CDR1 is MNHNS, CDR2 SASEGT, per germline. Trimming left V 2 bases short and J 4 bases short, with 18 bases between. The CDR3 runs to 16 residues.

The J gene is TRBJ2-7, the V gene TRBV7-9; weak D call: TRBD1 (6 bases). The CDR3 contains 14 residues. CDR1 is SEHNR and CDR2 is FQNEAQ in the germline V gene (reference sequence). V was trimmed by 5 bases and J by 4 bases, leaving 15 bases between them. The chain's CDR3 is CASSAPGQIYEQYF. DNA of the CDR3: TGTGCCAGCAGCGCACCGGGACAAATATACGAGCAGTACTTC.

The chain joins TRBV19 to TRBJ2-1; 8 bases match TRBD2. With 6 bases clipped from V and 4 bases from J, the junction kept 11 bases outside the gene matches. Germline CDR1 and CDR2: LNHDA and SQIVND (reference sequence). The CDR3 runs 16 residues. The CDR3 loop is CASSKVGLGGYNEQFF. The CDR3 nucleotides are TGTGCCAGTAGCAAGGTGGGACTAGGGGGGTACAATGAGCAGTTCTTC.

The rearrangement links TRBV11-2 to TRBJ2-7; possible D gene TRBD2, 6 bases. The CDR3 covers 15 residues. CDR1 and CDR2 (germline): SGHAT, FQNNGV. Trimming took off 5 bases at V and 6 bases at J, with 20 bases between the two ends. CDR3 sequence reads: CASSPPGLGSLEQYF. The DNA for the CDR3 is TGTGCCAGCAGCCCTCCGGGACTGGGATCCCTCGAGCAGTACTTC.

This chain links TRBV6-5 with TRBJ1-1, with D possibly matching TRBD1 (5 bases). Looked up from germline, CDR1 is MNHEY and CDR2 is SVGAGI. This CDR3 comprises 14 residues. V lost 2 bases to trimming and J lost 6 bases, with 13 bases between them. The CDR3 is CASSYGITGAEAFF. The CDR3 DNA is TGTGCCAGCAGTTACGGGATCACAGGAGCTGAAGCTTTCTTT.

The CDR3: CASSRLTLGEQYF. CDR3 nucleotide sequence: TGTGCCAGCAGTCGCCTCACCTTGGGCGAGCAGTACTTC. V and J are TRBV27 and TRBJ2-7; D remains ambiguous. V was clipped by 5 bases and J by 6 bases, with 14 bases between them. Germline assignment: CDR1 MNHEY and CDR2 SMNVEV (reference sequence). The CDR3 is made up of 13 amino acids.

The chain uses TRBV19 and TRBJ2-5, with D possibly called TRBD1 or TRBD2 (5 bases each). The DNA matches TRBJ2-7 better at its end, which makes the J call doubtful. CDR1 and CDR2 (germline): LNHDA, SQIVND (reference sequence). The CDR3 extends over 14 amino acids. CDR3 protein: CASGIGTAGHEQYF. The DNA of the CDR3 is TGTGCCAGTGGAATCGGGACGGCAGGCCACGAGCAGTACTTC.

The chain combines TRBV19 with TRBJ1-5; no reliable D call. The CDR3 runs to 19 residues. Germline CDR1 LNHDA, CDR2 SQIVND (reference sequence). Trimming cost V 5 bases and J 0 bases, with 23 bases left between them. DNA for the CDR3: TGTGCCAGTAGTTCAGAATGGGCAGGCGCCCGTTATAGCAATCAGCCCCAGCATTTT. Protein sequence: CASSSEWAGARYSNQPQHF.

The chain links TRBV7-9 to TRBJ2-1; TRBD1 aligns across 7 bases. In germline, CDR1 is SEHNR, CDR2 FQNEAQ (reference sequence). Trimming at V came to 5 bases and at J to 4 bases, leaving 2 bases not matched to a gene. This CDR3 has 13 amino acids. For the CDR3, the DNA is TGTGCCAGCAGCGAGACAGGGTACAATGAGCAGTTCTTC. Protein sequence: CASSETGYNEQFF.

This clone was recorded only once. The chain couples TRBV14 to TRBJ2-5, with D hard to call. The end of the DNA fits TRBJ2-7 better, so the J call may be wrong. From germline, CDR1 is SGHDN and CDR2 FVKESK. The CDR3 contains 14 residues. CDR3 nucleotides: TGTGCCAGCAGTCATCCCGGGCCCCCCTACGAGCAGTACTTC. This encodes CASSHPGPPYEQYF.

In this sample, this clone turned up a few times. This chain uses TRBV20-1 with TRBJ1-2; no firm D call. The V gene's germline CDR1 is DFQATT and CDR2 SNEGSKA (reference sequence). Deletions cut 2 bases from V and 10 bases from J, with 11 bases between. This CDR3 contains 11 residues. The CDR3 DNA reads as TGCAGTGCTAGATCGGGGTTTGACTACACCTTC. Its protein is CSARSGFDYTF.

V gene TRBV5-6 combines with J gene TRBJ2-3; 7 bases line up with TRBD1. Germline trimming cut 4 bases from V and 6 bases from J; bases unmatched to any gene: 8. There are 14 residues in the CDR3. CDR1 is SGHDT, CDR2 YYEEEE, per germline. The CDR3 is CASSAGTAWDTQYF. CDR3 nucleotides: TGTGCCAGCAGCGCCGGGACAGCCTGGGATACGCAGTATTTT.

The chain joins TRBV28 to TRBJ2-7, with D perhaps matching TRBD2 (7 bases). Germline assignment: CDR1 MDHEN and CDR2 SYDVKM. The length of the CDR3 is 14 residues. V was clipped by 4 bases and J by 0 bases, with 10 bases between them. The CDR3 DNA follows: TGTGCCAGCAGTTATGGGGGGGCCTCCTACGAGCAGTACTTC. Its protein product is CASSYGGASYEQYF.

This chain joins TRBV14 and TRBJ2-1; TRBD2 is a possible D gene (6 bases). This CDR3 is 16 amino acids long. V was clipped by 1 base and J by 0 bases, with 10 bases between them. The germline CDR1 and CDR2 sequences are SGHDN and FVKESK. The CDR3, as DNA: TGTGCCAGCAGCCAAGTTGGGAGGAGCTCCTACAATGAGCAGTTCTTC. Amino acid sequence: CASSQVGRSSYNEQFF.

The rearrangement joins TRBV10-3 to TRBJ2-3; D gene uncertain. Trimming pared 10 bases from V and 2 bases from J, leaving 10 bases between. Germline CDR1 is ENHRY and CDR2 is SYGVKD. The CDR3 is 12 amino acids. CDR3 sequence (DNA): TGTGCCACCTCCCCTGACACAGATACGCAGTATTTT. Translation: CATSPDTDTQYF.

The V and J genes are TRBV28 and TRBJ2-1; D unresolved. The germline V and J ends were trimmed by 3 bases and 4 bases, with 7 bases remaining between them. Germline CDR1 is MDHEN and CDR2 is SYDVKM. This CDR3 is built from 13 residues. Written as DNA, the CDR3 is TGTGCCAGCAGTTTTGAAGGTTACAATGAGCAGTTCTTC. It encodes CASSFEGYNEQFF. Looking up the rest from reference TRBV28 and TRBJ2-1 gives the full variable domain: DVKVTQSSRYLVKRTGEKVFLECVQDMDHENMFWYRQDPGLGLRLIYFSYDVKMKEKGDIPEGYSVSREKKERFSLILESASTNQTSMYLCASSFEGYNEQFFGPGTRLTVL.

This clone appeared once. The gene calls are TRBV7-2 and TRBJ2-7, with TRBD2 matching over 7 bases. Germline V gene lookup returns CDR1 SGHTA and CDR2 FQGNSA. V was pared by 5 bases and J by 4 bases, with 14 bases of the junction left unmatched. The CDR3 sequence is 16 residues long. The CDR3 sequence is CASSPRPPGRWYEQYF. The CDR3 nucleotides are TGTGCCAGCAGCCCCCGCCCCCCCGGGAGGTGGTACGAGCAGTACTTC.